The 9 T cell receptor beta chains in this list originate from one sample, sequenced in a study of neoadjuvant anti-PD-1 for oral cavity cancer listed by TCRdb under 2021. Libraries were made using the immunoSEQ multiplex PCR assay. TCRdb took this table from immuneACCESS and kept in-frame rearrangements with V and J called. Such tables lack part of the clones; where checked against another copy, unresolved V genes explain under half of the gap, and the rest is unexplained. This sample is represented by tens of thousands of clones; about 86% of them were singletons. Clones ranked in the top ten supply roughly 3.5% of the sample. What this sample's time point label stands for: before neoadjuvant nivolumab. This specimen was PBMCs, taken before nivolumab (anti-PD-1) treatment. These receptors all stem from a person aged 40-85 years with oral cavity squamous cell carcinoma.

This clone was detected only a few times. CDR3 loop: CASKAGAGDTQYF. Here the CDR3 DNA reads TGTGCCAGCAAAGCGGGGGCAGGGGATACGCAGTATTTT. The chain has TRBV2 and TRBJ2-3; 8 bases match TRBD2. The CDR3 has 13 residues. V was pared by 7 bases and J by 6 bases, with 6 bases of the junction left unmatched. The germline V gene encodes CDR1 SNHLY and CDR2 FYNNEI. Based on the CDR3 plus reference TRBV2 and TRBJ2-3, the full variable domain is EPEVTQTPSHQVTQMGQEVILRCVPISNHLYFYWYRQILGQKVEFLVSFYNNEISEKSEIFDDQFSVERPDGSNFTLKIRSTKLEDSAMYFCASKAGAGDTQYFGPGTRLTVL.

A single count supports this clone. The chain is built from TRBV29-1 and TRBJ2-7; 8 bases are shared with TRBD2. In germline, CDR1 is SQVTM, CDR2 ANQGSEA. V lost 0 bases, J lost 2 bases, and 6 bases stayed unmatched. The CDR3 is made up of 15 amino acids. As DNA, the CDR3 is TGCAGCGTTGAAGATCGGGGGGGTCCCCCCTACGAGCAGTACTTC. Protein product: CSVEDRGGPPYEQYF.

The CDR3 DNA sequence: TGCGCCAGCAGCCAAGAAGTCCGACTAGCGGGATATTTAAGCTCCTACGAGCAGTACTTC. This gives the protein CASSQEVRLAGYLSSYEQYF. This chain connects TRBV4-1 to TRBJ2-7; 11 bases are a match to TRBD2. The CDR3 is made up of 20 amino acids. Looked up from germline, CDR1 is MGHRA and CDR2 is YSYEKL. The trim removed 0 bases at V and 0 bases at J, leaving 13 bases unmatched.

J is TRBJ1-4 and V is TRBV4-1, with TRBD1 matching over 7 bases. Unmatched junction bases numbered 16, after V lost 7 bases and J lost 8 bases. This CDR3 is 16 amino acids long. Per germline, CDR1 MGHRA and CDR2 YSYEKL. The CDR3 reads CASTVQGPPPGEKLFF. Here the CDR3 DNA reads TGCGCCAGCACGGTACAGGGGCCTCCTCCGGGAGAAAAACTGTTTTTT.

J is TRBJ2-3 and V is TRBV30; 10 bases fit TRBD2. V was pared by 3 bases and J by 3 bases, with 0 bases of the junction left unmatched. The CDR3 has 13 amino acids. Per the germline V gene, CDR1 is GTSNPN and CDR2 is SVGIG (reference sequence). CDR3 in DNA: TGTGCCTGGAGACTAGCGGGAACAGATACGCAGTATTTT. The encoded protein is CAWRLAGTDTQYF.

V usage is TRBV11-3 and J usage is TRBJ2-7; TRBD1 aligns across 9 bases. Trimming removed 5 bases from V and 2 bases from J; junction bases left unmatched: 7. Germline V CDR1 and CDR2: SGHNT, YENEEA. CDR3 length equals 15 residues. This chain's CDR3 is CASSPSGQGPYEQYF. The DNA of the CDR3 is TGTGCCAGCAGCCCCTCGGGACAGGGCCCCTACGAGCAGTACTTC.

The CDR3 DNA reads TGTGCCAGCAGAAAGATACGGGGAGGCAGCCGGGCTTTCTTT. Protein sequence: CASRKIRGGSRAFF. V and J are TRBV7-8 and TRBJ1-1; the D is unclear. The CDR3 consists of 14 residues. V lost 6 bases to trimming and J lost 11 bases, with 22 bases between them. Germline loops: CDR1 SGHVS, CDR2 FQNEAQ.

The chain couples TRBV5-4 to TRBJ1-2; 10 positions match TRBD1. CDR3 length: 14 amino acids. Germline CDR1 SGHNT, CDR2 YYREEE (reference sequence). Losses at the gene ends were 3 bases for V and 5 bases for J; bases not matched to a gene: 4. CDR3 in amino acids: CASSWDRGWYGYTF. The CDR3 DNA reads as TGTGCCAGCAGCTGGGACAGGGGATGGTATGGCTACACCTTC.

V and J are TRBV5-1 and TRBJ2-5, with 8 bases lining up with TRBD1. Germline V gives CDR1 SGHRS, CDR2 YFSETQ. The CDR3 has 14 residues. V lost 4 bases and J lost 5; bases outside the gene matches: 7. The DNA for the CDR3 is TGCGCCAGCAGCGGCGGACAGGGAGCCGAGACCCAGTACTTC. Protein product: CASSGGQGAETQYF.